These 27 T cell receptor beta chains came from one sample sequenced in a study of T cells in Graves' hyperthyroidism and ophthalmopathy. RNA transcripts provided the source from which TCR beta CDR3 regions were amplified. The TCR CDR3 first-round RT-PCR relied on the HTBI primer set. TCRdb re-called the multiplex PCR reads with MiXCR, one entry per CDR3 protein. The sample lists 500,000 to 800,000 distinct CDR3 sequences, over 40% seen once, with 6.5% to 9% in the top ten. The specimen sequenced was peripheral blood or thyroid tissue (not recorded which). Source of these receptors: an adult man with Graves' disease, either hyperthyroidism or ophthalmopathy (not recorded which).

This clonotype has a handful of counts. CDR3: CASSESGGKLFF. In DNA, the CDR3 is TGTGCCAGCAGTGAGAGTGGGGGAAAACTGTTTTTT. This rearrangement joins TRBV2 to TRBJ1-4; possible D gene TRBD1, 5 bases. V was shortened by 3 bases and J by 10 bases, with 9 bases between the two germline ends. Germline loops: CDR1 SNHLY, CDR2 FYNNEI. This CDR3 has 12 residues.

This chain links TRBV9 with TRBJ2-5; 7 positions agree with TRBD2. J was trimmed by 5 bases and V by 4 bases; bases with no gene match: 8. The CDR3 consists of 14 residues. The germline CDR1 and CDR2 sequences are SGDLS and YYNGEE. This chain's CDR3 is CASSQSSGRETQYF. The CDR3 bases are TGTGCCAGCAGCCAAAGTAGCGGGCGGGAGACCCAGTACTTC.

This clonotype came up a few times. The chain couples TRBV5-1 to TRBJ1-6; TRBD1 agrees at 9 bases. V trimming: 4 bases; J trimming: 10 bases; junction bases outside the gene matches: 15. This CDR3 region has 17 residues. The germline gives CDR1 SGHRS, CDR2 YFSETQ. For the CDR3, the DNA is TGCGCCAGCAGCCGAGTCCCGGGACAGGGCTGGGAATCACCCCTCCACTTT. It yields the protein CASSRVPGQGWESPLHF.

This clonotype is medium-sized by share. The CDR3 coding sequence is TGCAGCGTTGAATCCGGGTTGGAGGAGACCCAGTACTTC. This translates into CSVESGLEETQYF. J is TRBJ2-5 and V is TRBV29-1, with no clear D. V was trimmed by 2 bases and J by 5 bases, leaving 12 bases between them. The CDR3 runs 13 residues. Germline V gene data show CDR1 as SQVTM and CDR2 as ANQGSEA.

The table lists this clonotype with a few counts. For the CDR3, the DNA is TGCAGTGTGGAGCCTGGGGCTGAAGCTTTCTTT. This codes for CSVEPGAEAFF. This chain connects TRBV20-1 to TRBJ1-1; no clear D. Germline lookup yields CDR1 DFQATT and CDR2 SNEGSKA (reference sequence). Deletions cut 7 bases from V and 6 bases from J, with 12 bases between. The CDR3 has 11 residues.

The rearrangement links TRBV7-2 to TRBJ2-7; 9 positions match TRBD2. Germline lookup yields CDR1 SGHTA and CDR2 FQGNSA. The CDR3 is 14 amino acids. The V gene end was trimmed by 1 base and the J gene end by 5 bases; junction bases not matched to a gene: 3. DNA of the CDR3: TGTGCCAGCAGCTTAGTAGCGGGAGAGCACGAGCAGTACTTC. It encodes CASSLVAGEHEQYF.

The rearrangement links TRBV7-8 to TRBJ1-5; a possible D gene is TRBD1 (5 bases). CDR1 SGHVS and CDR2 FQNEAQ come from the germline V gene. The V gene lost 4 bases and the J gene lost 3 bases, with 13 bases spanning the gap. The CDR3 contains 15 residues. CDR3 bases: TGTGCCAGCAGCTCCCAGGGCCCCCACAATCAGCCCCAGCATTTT. Protein: CASSSQGPHNQPQHF.

The CDR3 protein is CASPARETQYF. The CDR3 DNA is TGTGCTAGCCCCGCCCGGGAGACCCAGTACTTC. V is TRBV7-9 and J is TRBJ2-5; D uncertain. The CDR3 extends over 11 amino acids. The germline CDR1 and CDR2 sequences are SEHNR and FQNEAQ (reference sequence).

This clonotype was seen a handful of times. V and J are TRBV7-9 and TRBJ1-5; D unclear. The germline V and J ends were trimmed by 1 base and 8 bases, with 12 bases remaining between them. Germline CDR1 and CDR2: SEHNR and FQNEAQ (reference sequence). This CDR3 region has 14 residues. CDR3 loop: CASSLDLARKPQHF. The CDR3 DNA is TGTGCCAGCAGCTTAGATTTAGCACGGAAGCCCCAGCATTTT.

The chain is built from TRBV7-9 and TRBJ2-7; tentatively, D is TRBD1 (6 bases). The germline CDR1 and CDR2 sequences are SEHNR and FQNEAQ (reference sequence). V was trimmed by 6 bases and J by 2 bases, leaving 17 bases between them. The CDR3 contains 15 residues. CDR3 bases: TGTGCCAGCAGTTACAAGGACAGCCCCACCTACGAGCAGTACTTC. This translates into CASSYKDSPTYEQYF.

This clonotype turned up a few times. The chain combines TRBV20-1 with TRBJ1-4; 7 nucleotides line up with TRBD1. Germline values: CDR1 DFQATT, CDR2 SNEGSKA (reference sequence). The CDR3 is made up of 11 amino acids. J lost 10 bases, V lost 8 bases, and 7 bases had no gene match. As DNA, the CDR3 is TGCAGTCAAGACAGGGTTGGAAAACTGTTTTTT. Encoded protein: CSQDRVGKLFF.

This chain uses TRBV7-9 with TRBJ2-7; D ambiguous. This CDR3 has 16 residues. CDR1 SEHNR and CDR2 FQNEAQ come from the germline V gene (reference sequence). V lost 5 bases and J lost 2, with 19 bases in between. CDR3 sequence: CASSARLGRSTYEQYF. The DNA of the CDR3 is TGTGCCAGCAGCGCCCGATTAGGGCGGAGCACCTACGAGCAGTACTTC.

This clonotype was observed at least ten times. The chain employs TRBV7-3 and TRBJ2-5; perhaps D is TRBD1 or TRBD2 (5 bases each). This CDR3 has 15 residues. The ends were cut back, 4 bases at V and 4 bases at J, with 16 bases in the middle. CDR1 is SGHTA, CDR2 FQGTGA, per germline. The CDR3 DNA sequence: TGTGCCAGCAGCTCCCGGGACGGAGCTATAGAGACCCAGTACTTC. Amino acids: CASSSRDGAIETQYF.

This clonotype was counted only a few times. Since a much larger clone is just one base distant, this may be a read error. The chain has TRBV2 and TRBJ2-7; D gene uncertain. CDR1 is SNHLY and CDR2 is FYNNEI in the germline V gene. CDR3 length equals 14 residues. This CDR3 is CAGSVSGSLYEQYF. For the CDR3, the DNA is TGTGCCGGCAGTGTGAGTGGCTCCCTCTACGAGCAGTACTTC.

CDR3 loop: CASSPLAVQETQYF. DNA for the CDR3: TGTGCCAGCAGCCCGCTAGCGGTCCAAGAGACCCAGTACTTC. This chain joins TRBV7-6 and TRBJ2-5; 7 bases line up with TRBD2. CDR3 length: 14 amino acids. Germline CDR1 is SGHVS and CDR2 is FNYEAQ. V shed 5 bases, J shed 1 base, and the junction held 4 bases outside the gene matches.

This clonotype was seen only once. This chain connects TRBV2 to TRBJ1-3; D is possibly TRBD1 (6 bases). Germline CDR1 is SNHLY and CDR2 is FYNNEI. The CDR3 loop spans 18 amino acids. Deletions cut 5 bases from V and 2 bases from J, with 22 bases between. CDR3 DNA sequence: TGTGCCAGCAGTCCTGGACTAGCGGGGGCGAACCCTGGAAACACCATATATTTT. Translation gives CASSPGLAGANPGNTIYF.

This clonotype was recorded many times. Here the CDR3 reads CASSGTGRNTEAFF. CDR3 sequence (DNA): TGTGCCAGCAGTGGGACAGGGAGGAACACTGAAGCTTTCTTT. V is TRBV25-1 and J is TRBJ1-1; 8 nucleotides align to TRBD1. CDR1 and CDR2 from the germline V gene are MGHDK and SYGVNS. V was pared by 4 bases and J by 1 base, with 2 bases of the junction left unmatched. The CDR3 consists of 14 residues.

This clonotype was picked up many times. This sequence joins TRBV20-1 and TRBJ1-1; TRBD1 agrees at 9 bases. The CDR3 runs 13 residues. The germline V gene has CDR1 DFQATT and CDR2 SNEGSKA (reference sequence). V lost 1 base and J lost 4; bases outside the gene matches: 1. CDR3 sequence (DNA): TGCAGTGCTAGAGGGGACAGGGCCACTGAAGCTTTCTTT. Its translation is CSARGDRATEAFF.

The chain recombines TRBV25-1 with TRBJ1-1; D is unclear. The CDR3 is 13 residues long. V lost 6 bases and J lost 6, with 14 bases in between. In germline, CDR1 is MGHDK, CDR2 SYGVNS. The CDR3 bases are TGTGCCAGCAGGCACAGAGGCCCCGCTGAAGCTTTCTTT. It is translated as CASRHRGPAEAFF.

A few counts support this clonotype. The chain couples TRBV12-3 or TRBV12-4 to TRBJ2-7, with D possibly being TRBD1 (6 bases). There are 14 residues in the CDR3. V was pared by 6 bases and J by 6 bases, with 18 bases between. As DNA, the CDR3 is TGTGCCAGCAGGAATCGGGACACCTTCCTCGAGCAGTACTTC. Protein product: CASRNRDTFLEQYF.

This clonotype was seen a single time. V gene TRBV20-1 combines with J gene TRBJ1-5; weak D call: TRBD1 (6 bases). CDR3 length: 15 residues. CDR1 and CDR2 from the germline V gene are DFQATT and SNEGSKA (reference sequence). With 1 base removed from V and 0 bases from J, the gap between germline ends came to 10 bases. The CDR3 protein is CSARATGISNQPQHF. For the CDR3, the DNA is TGCAGTGCTAGAGCGACAGGTATTAGCAATCAGCCCCAGCATTTT.

This clonotype has only a few counts. The chain combines TRBV7-9 with TRBJ1-2; 11 bases fit TRBD1. Trimming at V came to 3 bases and at J to 3 bases, leaving 12 bases not matched to a gene. The CDR3 spans 18 residues. Per germline, CDR1 SEHNR and CDR2 FQNEAQ (reference sequence). The CDR3 nucleotides are TGTGCCAGCAGCTTCCGGGACAGGGGGGACTTTAAGCACTATGGCTACACCTTC. This sequence encodes CASSFRDRGDFKHYGYTF.

The chain joins TRBV19 to TRBJ2-7; tentatively, D is TRBD1 (5 bases). TRBJ2-1 explains the end of the DNA better; the J call may be wrong. This CDR3 spans 12 amino acids. CDR1 LNHDA and CDR2 SQIVND come from the germline V gene (reference sequence). The chain's CDR3 is CASSMVGAEQFF. CDR3 nucleotides: TGTGCCAGTAGTATGGTTGGGGCTGAGCAGTTCTTC.

This clonotype was seen a handful of times. The gene calls are TRBV4-2 and TRBJ1-3, with a possible D match to TRBD1 (5 bases). With 4 bases removed from V and 0 bases from J, the gap between germline ends came to 13 bases. Germline values: CDR1 LGHNA, CDR2 YNFKEQ. This CDR3 region has 16 residues. The CDR3 nucleotides are TGTGCCAGCAGCCCCTCGGGAGGGGCCTCTGGAAACACCATATATTTT. This codes for CASSPSGGASGNTIYF.

This clonotype has at least ten counts. The rearrangement joins TRBV2 to TRBJ2-5, with TRBD2 as a possible D gene (6 bases). The CDR3 length is 13 residues. CDR1 and CDR2 (germline): SNHLY, FYNNEI. The V end was cut by 4 bases, the J end by 1 base, with 7 bases between. CDR3 sequence (DNA): TGTGCCAGCAGTGCTAGCGCCCAAGAGACCCAGTACTTC. The encoded protein is CASSASAQETQYF. Full variable domain (outside the CDR3, taken from reference TRBV2 and TRBJ2-5): EPEVTQTPSHQVTQMGQEVILRCVPISNHLYFYWYRQILGQKVEFLVSFYNNEISEKSEIFDDQFSVERPDGSNFTLKIRSTKLEDSAMYFCASSASAQETQYFGPGTRLLVL.

The chain employs TRBV20-1 and TRBJ1-3; D is possibly TRBD1 (5 bases). The CDR3 covers 13 residues. V gave up 1 base and J gave up 4 bases, with 8 bases separating them. In germline, CDR1 is DFQATT, CDR2 SNEGSKA (reference sequence). The CDR3 region is CSARGQGGNTIYF. CDR3 coding DNA: TGCAGTGCTAGAGGGCAGGGAGGAAACACCATATATTTT.

Remarks on this clonotype: A much larger clonotype is one base distant, so this may be a read error. The chain combines TRBV19 with TRBJ1-5; 12 bases line up with TRBD1. This CDR3 is 15 amino acids long. Germline V gives CDR1 LNHDA, CDR2 SQIVND (reference sequence). V trimming: 9 bases; J trimming: 5 bases; junction bases outside the gene matches: 8. CDR3 protein: CASSPGQGAYQPQHF. CDR3 coding DNA: TGTGCCAGCAGTCCGGGACAGGGGGCATATCAGCCCCAGCATTTT.